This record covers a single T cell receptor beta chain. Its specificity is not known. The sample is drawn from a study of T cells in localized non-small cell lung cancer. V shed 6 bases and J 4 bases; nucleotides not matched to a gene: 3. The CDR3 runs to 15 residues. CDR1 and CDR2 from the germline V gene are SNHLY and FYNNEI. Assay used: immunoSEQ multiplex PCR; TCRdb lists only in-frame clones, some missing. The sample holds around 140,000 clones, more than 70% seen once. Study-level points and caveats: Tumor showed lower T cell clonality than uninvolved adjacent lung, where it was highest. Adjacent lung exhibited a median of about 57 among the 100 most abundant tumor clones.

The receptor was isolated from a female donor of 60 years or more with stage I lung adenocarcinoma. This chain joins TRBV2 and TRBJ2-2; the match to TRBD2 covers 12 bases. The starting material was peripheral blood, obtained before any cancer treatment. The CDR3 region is CASRRLAGVTGELFF. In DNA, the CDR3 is TGTGCCAGCAGAAGACTAGCGGGAGTCACCGGGGAGCTGTTTTTT.